This TCR beta chain came from a study of blood T cells in healthy people across ages. Study overall: Template switching picked up about one barcoded beta molecule for each two T cells.

Primed by a sample-barcoded 5' primer and a J-beta primer mix, a second PCR proceeded for 7 to 11 cycles. TCRdb itself ran the 5' RACE reads through MiXCR, one entry per CDR3 protein. The data hold about 640,000 distinct CDR3 sequences, with roughly 50% observed a single time. Trimming left V 0 bases short and J 3 bases short, with 7 bases between. This CDR3 spans 13 amino acids. CDR1 and CDR2 (germline): SGHRS, YFSETQ. The rearrangement uses TRBV5-1 and TRBJ2-7, with a possible D match to TRBD2 (5 bases). Material: blood. The receptor comes from a man in his 60s in good health. The CDR3 protein is CASSLVEGYEQYF. The CDR3 DNA reads as TGCGCCAGCAGCTTGGTAGAGGGCTACGAGCAGTACTTC.